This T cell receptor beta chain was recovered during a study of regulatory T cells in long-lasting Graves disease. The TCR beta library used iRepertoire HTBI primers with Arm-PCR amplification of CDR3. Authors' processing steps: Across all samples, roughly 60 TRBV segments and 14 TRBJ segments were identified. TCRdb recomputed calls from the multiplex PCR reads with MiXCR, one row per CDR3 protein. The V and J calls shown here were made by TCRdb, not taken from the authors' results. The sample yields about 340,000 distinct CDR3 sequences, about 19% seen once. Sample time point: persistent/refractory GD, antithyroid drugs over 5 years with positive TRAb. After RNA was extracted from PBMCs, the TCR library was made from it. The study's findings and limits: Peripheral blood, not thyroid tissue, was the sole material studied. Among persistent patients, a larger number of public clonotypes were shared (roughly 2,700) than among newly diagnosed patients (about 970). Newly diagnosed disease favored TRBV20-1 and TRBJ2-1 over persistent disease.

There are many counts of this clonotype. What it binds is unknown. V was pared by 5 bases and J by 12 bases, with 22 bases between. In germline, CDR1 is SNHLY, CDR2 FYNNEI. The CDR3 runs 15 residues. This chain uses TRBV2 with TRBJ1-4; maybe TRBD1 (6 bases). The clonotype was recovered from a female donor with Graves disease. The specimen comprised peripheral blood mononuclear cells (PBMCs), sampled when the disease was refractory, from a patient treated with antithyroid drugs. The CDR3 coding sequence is TGTGCCAGCAGTCGCGAAGGGGGGCGGAACCACGAACTGTTTTTT. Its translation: CASSREGGRNHELFF.